This entry describes one T cell receptor (beta chain). This clone came up a few times. No antigen is known for it. No much larger clone exists at a distance of one base, and base qualities are not known. Library preparation used the immunoSEQ multiplex PCR assay. A mixture of 60 forward primers for TCR Vbeta segments and 13 reverse primers for TCR Jbeta segments was used in the multiplex PCR. The CDR3 region of rearranged TCR beta genes was amplified from genomic DNA by a multiplex PCR assay. On the Illumina HiSeq System, the amplified TCR beta libraries were sequenced as 87-base-pair reads. The study's own analysis went as follows. A later analysis tallied 75 million to 95 million unique TCR beta chains across the 666 repertoires, and some 10 million of those chains were shared by two or more donors. A nearest-neighbor algorithm error-corrected the raw reads and collapsed the reads into unique sequences, merging closely related sequences to remove PCR and sequencing errors. CDR3 sequences were aligned to IMGT reference sequences to assign V, D and J gene segments. For a sequence to be retained, at least a six-nucleotide match to both a V gene segment and a J gene segment was required. Rearrangements were classified as productive when the CDR3 lacked stop codons and remained in frame with V and J, and all other rearrangements were classified as non-productive. CDR3 was defined by IMGT convention, running from the second conserved V-encoded cysteine to the conserved J-encoded phenylalanine. The earlier analysis of approximately 500 of the donors excluded sequences that lacked an unambiguous match to a single V gene segment. An earlier analysis of almost 600 of the donors classified V segments as functional when productive rearrangements were above 56.7% and as segregating when the standard deviation between donors was above 5%. A statistical classification framework was built to diagnose cytomegalovirus status from the catalog of TCR beta chain sequences. In a later analysis, V and J genes were assigned by comparing TCR nucleotide sequences against IMGT/GENE-DB human TR gene sequences. Using the TCRdist pipeline, a later analysis assigned CDR3 sequences along with most-parsimonious VDJ recombination scenarios. A later analysis defined each TCR beta chain by its CDR3 amino acid sequence plus V-gene family, and excluded reads lacking a unique V-gene family. A later analysis removed 592 highly shared, low-generation-probability nucleotide sequences to deal with suspected cross-contamination and a sequencing artifact. In a later analysis, a clonal expansion index for each public chain was calculated from normalized within-repertoire ranks of inferred template counts. In a later analysis, generation probabilities were computed using a VDJ recombination model fitted to out-of-frame rearrangements, and the results were checked against IGoR. In a later analysis, TCR-TCR, TCR-HLA and TCR-CMV co-occurrence was scored with hypergeometric tests, and a repertoire-size bias correction was applied to TCR pairs. In a later analysis, false discovery rates were estimated by permuting HLA or CMV assignments 20 times. In a later analysis, co-occurring TCRs were grouped using DBSCAN, and TCRdist sequence similarity was added for clustering within HLA-allele-positive subsets. For co-occurrence clustering, repertoires with fewer than 30,000 or more than 120,000 public chains were excluded, along with roughly 5 repertoires with anomalous nucleotide sharing. The table comes from immuneACCESS by way of TCRdb, which keeps in-frame sequences with V and J called. Part of the clones is missing from these tables; in studies checked, under half for an unresolved V gene and the rest for unknown reasons. The DNA was the basis for D and trimming; V, J and clone size are from that table. Within this sample are roughly 260,000 clones, with 80% to 90% of them counted one time only. The top ten clones comprise about 2% of the sample.

This entry is derived from a study of cytomegalovirus exposure and HLA in healthy donors (dated 2017 in TCRdb). About the full investigation: An earlier analysis of 587 of the donors reported approximately 280 Gb of sequence data and 117 million unique TCR beta sequences obtained from about 200 million T cells. An early release that covered more than 550 HLA-typed donors contained approximately 290 gigabases of sequencing data and about 93 million unique TCR sequences. Of the approximately 400 genotyped donors, roughly 80% fell in the genetic ancestry cluster associated with self-reported Caucasian donors. The study was designed to test whether signatures of past pathogen exposure could be identified by cataloging public T cell receptors. The T cell repertoires of some 700 subjects were profiled by immunosequencing and related to cytomegalovirus serostatus. A separate validation cohort of approximately 130 different subjects was used in addition to the roughly 620-subject first cohort. To predict cytomegalovirus infection status, the study brought together high-throughput TCR immunosequencing, statistical association of individual TCRs with disease status, and machine learning. In a later analysis, previously published TCR beta repertoires from some 640 donors were re-analyzed and high-resolution HLA genotyping was added so that TCR occurrence patterns could be studied. Rather than using new phenotypic data, the later analysis identified candidate immune exposures from TCR beta sequences and from how often those sequences occurred across donors. An earlier analysis of 587 of the donors used high-throughput TCR beta sequencing to judge whether each TCR beta V gene segment behaved as functional or pseudogenic. Alongside the repertoire data, information on donor age, sex, ethnicity and CMV serostatus was compiled. Genome-wide SNP genotypes for about three fifths of the roughly 700 donors were used in a later genetic analysis, which treated that subset as a discovery cohort. All discovery cohort repertoires had been generated using a single sequencing platform. HLA typing included class I and class II loci at four-digit resolution. The number of donors typed differed by locus, with about 620-630 for A, B, C, DRB1 and DQB1, 522 for DQA1, 606 for DPA1, and some 450 for DPB1. Roughly 5 DR-DQ haplotypes were handled as single units for association and clustering because linkage in the cohort was strong. Among about 400 genotyped donors of the cohort, an average of about 240,000 unique TCR beta nucleotide sequences was sequenced per donor, of which 15% to 20% were non-productive. Here is what the overall study found, with its caveats: Correlated functional status among segregating V segments might be attributable to linkage disequilibrium, but an unknown experimental factor could not be ruled out. Because counts were too low, some 17 rarely observed V segments, including chromosome 9 orphons, were excluded from the earlier analysis of 587 of the donors. Across donors, most TCR sequences were observed very rarely, whereas some public TCRs were present in many individuals. The presence/absence analyses assumed that sequencing depth was roughly uniform across donors, and that assumption may not be true. The sequencing pipeline was judged likely to have produced a cluster of highly shared sequence variants as a technical artifact. For the cohort, immune exposure information was limited to CMV serostatus. According to a later analysis, parvovirus B19, influenza, CMV and Epstein-Barr virus appeared linked to several top co-occurrence clusters. Only TCR beta chains were sequenced in this cohort, and the absence of alpha or paired-chain data limited detectable features. Compared with the 666-donor mean, donors in an Asian-associated ancestry cluster had fewer N-insertions in productive TCRs, according to a later genetic analysis. Because some donors lacked HLA typing at each locus, the association tests relied only on the typed subset. A total of fewer than 200 TCR beta chains were listed by the study as associated with cytomegalovirus. Most CMV-associated TCR beta chains appeared to be HLA-restricted in a later analysis, and the HLA associations seemed to be driven largely by CMV exposure. In a later analysis, the rate of TCR association differed among HLA loci, with DRB1 alleles having the most associated TCRs and HLA-C alleles having the fewest. The authors suggested that the approach could potentially be generalized to other disease states and immunological phenotypes. In a later analysis, HLA-associated TCR beta chains showed more clonal expansion and lower generation probabilities than non-associated chains that were equally common. Assigning TCR associations to individual alleles was difficult when HLA alleles, especially DR and DQ, strongly co-occurred. In vitro tests confirmed that a few of the cytomegalovirus-associated TCR beta chains recognize cytomegalovirus antigens. In an earlier analysis of around 600 of the donors, most TCR beta V segments were observed in productive rearrangements about 87% or about 30% of the time, broadly matching IMGT annotations. Cytomegalovirus status was reported to be diagnosed by the classifier with high specificity and sensitivity in both the original and validation cohorts. A later analysis associated about 18,000 TCR beta sequences with specific HLA alleles at a false discovery rate of 0.05. A further reported finding was that TCR beta sequences accurately predicted the HLA-A and HLA-B alleles for most subjects in the first cohort. V-gene and J-gene trimming of TCR beta chains was associated with a missense DCLRE1C variant in a later genetic analysis, and the association was replicated in an independent cohort. Because the 87-base-pair reads could not distinguish some IMGT-functional V segments, including TRBV6-2 and TRBV6-3, those segments were excluded.

In total, 630 or so healthy bone marrow donors made up the cohort. At the time of sampling, every cohort member was nominally healthy, though immune exposures that went unrecorded were likely present. The donor tested CMV seropositive and was one of the 289 seropositive cohort members. A peripheral blood sample was collected from each donor, and TCR beta sequencing was performed on peripheral blood mononuclear cells. The Qiagen DNeasy Blood Extraction Kit was used to extract genomic DNA from the blood cell samples. Compared with germline, V lacks 4 bases and J lacks 0 bases; bases without a gene match: 4. The CDR3 goes from the cysteine to the phenylalanine over 14 residues. CDR3 DNA only is kept here, 42 bases in frame from base 1. According to the germline V gene, CDR1 reads SGDLS and CDR2 reads YYNGEE.

Sequencing was performed on PBMCs. This receptor chain uses TRBV9 and TRBJ2-7; a stretch of 7 junction bases matches TRBD2. This sequence was found in a woman aged 40 to 50 in good health and CMV-seropositive. DNA sequence: TGTGCCAGCAGCCGAGCGGGAACCTCCTACGAGCAGTACTTC. It codes for CASSRAGTSYEQYF.